The TCR beta chain under discussion was sequenced for a study of siplizumab effects on memory and regulatory T cells. The table lists this clone with a count of one. TCRdb's table, derived via immunoSEQ multiplex PCR, lists solely in-frame clones and lacks some. The data contain some 110,000 clones, around 94% of them singletons. Germline CDR1 is SGHDT and CDR2 is YYEEEE. CDR3 length: 14 amino acids. V shed 4 bases and J shed 4 bases, with 14 bases lying between them. The receptor comes from a human donor in good health. This chain uses TRBV5-6 with TRBJ2-5; tentative D call: TRBD2 (7 bases). Sequenced: non-Treg CD4+ T cells sorted from blood. CDR3 sequence (DNA): TGTGCCAGCAGCGATTACAGGGAGGGAGAGACCCAGTACTTC. This translates into CASSDYREGETQYF. Full variable domain (outside the CDR3, taken from reference TRBV5-6 and TRBJ2-5): DAGVTQSPTHLIKTRGQQVTLRCSPKSGHDTVSWYQQALGQGPQFIFQYYEEEERQRGNFPDRFSGHQFPNYSSELNVNALLLGDSALYLCASSDYREGETQYFGPGTRLLVL.